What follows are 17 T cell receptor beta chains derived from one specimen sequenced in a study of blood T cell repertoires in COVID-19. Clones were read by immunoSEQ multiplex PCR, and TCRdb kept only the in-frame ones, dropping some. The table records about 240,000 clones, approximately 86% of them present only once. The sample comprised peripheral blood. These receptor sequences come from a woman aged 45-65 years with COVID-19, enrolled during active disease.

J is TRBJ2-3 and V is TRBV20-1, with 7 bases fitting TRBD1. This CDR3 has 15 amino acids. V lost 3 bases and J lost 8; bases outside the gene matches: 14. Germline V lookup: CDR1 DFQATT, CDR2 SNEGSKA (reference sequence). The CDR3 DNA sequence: TGCAGTGCTAGTGCTAGGTCCTCTAGACAGGGTACGCAGTATTTT. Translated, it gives CSASARSSRQGTQYF.

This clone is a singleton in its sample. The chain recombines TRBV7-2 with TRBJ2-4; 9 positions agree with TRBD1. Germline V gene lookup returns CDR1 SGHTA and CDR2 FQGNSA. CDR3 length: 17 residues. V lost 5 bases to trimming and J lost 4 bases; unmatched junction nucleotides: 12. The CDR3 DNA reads TGTGCCAGCAGCCACACCGGGACAGGGACGTTAAAAAACATTCAGTACTTC. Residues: CASSHTGTGTLKNIQYF.

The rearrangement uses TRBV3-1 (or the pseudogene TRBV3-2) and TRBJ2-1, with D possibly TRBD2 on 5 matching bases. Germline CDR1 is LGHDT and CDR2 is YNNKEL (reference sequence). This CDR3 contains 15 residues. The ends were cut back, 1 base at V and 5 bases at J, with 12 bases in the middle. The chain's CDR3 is CASSQAGSWDNEQFF. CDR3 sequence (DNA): TGTGCCAGCAGCCAAGCTGGGAGCTGGGACAATGAGCAGTTCTTC.

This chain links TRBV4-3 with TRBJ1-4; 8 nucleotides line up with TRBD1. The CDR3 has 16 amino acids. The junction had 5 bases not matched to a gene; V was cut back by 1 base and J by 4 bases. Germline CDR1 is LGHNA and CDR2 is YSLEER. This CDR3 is CASSQGGGQGNEKLFF. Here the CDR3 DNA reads TGCGCCAGCAGCCAAGGGGGCGGACAGGGTAATGAAAAACTGTTTTTT.

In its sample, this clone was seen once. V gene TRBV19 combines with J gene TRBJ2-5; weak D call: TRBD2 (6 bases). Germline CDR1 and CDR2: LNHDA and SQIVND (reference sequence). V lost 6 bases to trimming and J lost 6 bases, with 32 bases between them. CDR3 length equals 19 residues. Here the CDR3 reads CASSAIPFGGKGPGKTQYF. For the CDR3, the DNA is TGTGCCAGTAGCGCAATCCCCTTCGGGGGAAAAGGCCCGGGGAAGACCCAGTACTTC.

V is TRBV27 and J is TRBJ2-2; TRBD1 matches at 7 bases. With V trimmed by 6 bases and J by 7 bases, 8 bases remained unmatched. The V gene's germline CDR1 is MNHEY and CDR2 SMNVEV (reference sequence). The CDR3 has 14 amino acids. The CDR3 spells CASRVTGPNGELFF. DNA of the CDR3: TGTGCCAGCAGGGTGACAGGGCCCAACGGGGAGCTGTTTTTT.

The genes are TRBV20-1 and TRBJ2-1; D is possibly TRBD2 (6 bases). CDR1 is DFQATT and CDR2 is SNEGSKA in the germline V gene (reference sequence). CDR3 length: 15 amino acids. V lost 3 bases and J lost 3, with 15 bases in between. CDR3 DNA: TGCAGTGCTAGTTTTCGCGGGGTAATCTACAATGAGCAGTTCTTC. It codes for CSASFRGVIYNEQFF.

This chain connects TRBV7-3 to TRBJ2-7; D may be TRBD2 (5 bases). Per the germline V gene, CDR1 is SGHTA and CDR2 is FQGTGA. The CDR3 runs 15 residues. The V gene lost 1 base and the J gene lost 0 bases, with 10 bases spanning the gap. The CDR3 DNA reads TGTGCCAGCAGCTTAAGAGGGATGAGCTCCTACGAGCAGTACTTC. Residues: CASSLRGMSSYEQYF.

Here the CDR3 reads CASSFRDSPFNEQFF. The CDR3 DNA sequence: TGTGCCAGCAGTTTTCGGGACAGTCCCTTCAATGAGCAGTTCTTC. The V gene is TRBV28, the J gene TRBJ2-1; 7 nucleotides line up with TRBD1. CDR3 length: 15 amino acids. Germline V gene lookup returns CDR1 MDHEN and CDR2 SYDVKM. Trimming removed 3 bases from V and 6 bases from J; junction bases left unmatched: 8. The full variable domain, its missing parts supplied by reference TRBV28 and TRBJ2-1, is DVKVTQSSRYLVKRTGEKVFLECVQDMDHENMFWYRQDPGLGLRLIYFSYDVKMKEKGDIPEGYSVSREKKERFSLILESASTNQTSMYLCASSFRDSPFNEQFFGPGTRLTVL.

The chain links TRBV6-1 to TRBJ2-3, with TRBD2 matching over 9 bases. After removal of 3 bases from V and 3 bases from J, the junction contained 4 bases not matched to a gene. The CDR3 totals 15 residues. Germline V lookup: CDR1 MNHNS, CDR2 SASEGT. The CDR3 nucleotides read TGTGCCAGCAGTGAGGGGCTAGCGGGAACAGATACGCAGTATTTT. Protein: CASSEGLAGTDTQYF.

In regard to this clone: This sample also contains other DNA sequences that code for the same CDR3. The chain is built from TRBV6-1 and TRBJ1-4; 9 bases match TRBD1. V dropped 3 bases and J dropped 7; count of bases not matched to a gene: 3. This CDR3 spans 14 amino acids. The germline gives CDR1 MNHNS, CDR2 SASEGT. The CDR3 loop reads CASSEGTGTEKLFF. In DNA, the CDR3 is TGTGCCAGCAGTGAGGGGACAGGGACTGAAAAACTGTTTTTT.

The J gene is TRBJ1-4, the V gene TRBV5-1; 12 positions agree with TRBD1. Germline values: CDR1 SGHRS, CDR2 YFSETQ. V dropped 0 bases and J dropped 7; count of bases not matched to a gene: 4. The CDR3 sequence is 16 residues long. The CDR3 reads CASSLGDRGRTEKLFF. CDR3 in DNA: TGCGCCAGCAGCTTGGGGGACAGGGGGCGCACTGAAAAACTGTTTTTT.

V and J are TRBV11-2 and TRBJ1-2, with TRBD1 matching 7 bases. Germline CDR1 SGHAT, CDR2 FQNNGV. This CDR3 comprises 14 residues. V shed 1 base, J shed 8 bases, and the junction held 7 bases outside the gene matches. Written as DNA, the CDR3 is TGTGCCAGCAGCTTAGGGGGGACAGTTATCGGCTACACCTTC. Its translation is CASSLGGTVIGYTF.

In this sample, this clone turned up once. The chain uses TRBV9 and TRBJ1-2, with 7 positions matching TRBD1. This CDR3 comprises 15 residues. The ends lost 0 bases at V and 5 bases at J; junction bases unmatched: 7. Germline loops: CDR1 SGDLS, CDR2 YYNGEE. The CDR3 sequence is CASSVGVQGNYGYTF. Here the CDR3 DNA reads TGTGCCAGCAGCGTAGGCGTACAGGGGAATTATGGCTACACCTTC.

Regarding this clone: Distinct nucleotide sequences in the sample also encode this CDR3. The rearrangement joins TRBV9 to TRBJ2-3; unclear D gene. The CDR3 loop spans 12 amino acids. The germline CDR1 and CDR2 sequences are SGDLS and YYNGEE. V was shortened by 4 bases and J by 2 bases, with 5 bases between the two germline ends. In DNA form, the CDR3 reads TGTGCCAGCAGCCCCCACACAGATACGCAGTATTTT. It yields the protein CASSPHTDTQYF.

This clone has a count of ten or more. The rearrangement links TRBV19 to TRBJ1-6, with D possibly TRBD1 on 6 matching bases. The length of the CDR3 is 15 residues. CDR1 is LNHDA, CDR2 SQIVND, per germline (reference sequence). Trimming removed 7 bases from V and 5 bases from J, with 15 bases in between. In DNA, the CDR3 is TGTGCCAGTACCACCAGGGACACTCATAATTCACCCCTCCACTTT. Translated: CASTTRDTHNSPLHF.

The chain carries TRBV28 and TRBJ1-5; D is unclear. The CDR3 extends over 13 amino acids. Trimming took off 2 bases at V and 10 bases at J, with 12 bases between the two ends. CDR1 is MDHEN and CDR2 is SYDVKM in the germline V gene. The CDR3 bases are TGTGCCAGCAGTTTAGGTTCCGAGGTCCCCCAGCATTTT. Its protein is CASSLGSEVPQHF. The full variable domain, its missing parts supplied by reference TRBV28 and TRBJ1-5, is DVKVTQSSRYLVKRTGEKVFLECVQDMDHENMFWYRQDPGLGLRLIYFSYDVKMKEKGDIPEGYSVSREKKERFSLILESASTNQTSMYLCASSLGSEVPQHFGDGTRLSIL.